A single sample is the source of the 12 T cell receptor beta chains below, sequenced in a study of beta chain features in type 1 diabetes. Isolated RNA was reverse transcribed in full, so expressed TCRB transcripts were sequenced. Clones were sequenced by immunoSEQ multiplex PCR, and TCRdb holds only the in-frame ones, with some missing. The data contain about 930,000 clones, roughly 17% of them singletons. Sequencing was done on a sample of naive CD4+ T cells from blood. These receptors were collected from a woman younger than 35 in good health.

This clone was seen more than once but under ten times. The chain carries TRBV9 and TRBJ2-2; 8 bases match TRBD2. The length of the CDR3 is 15 residues. Germline CDR1 reads SGDLS; CDR2 reads YYNGEE. The ends lost 4 bases at V and 5 bases at J; junction bases unmatched: 7. The CDR3 nucleotides are TGTGCCAGCAGCCCCGGGAGGGGACTGACCGGGGAGCTGTTTTTT. Its protein product is CASSPGRGLTGELFF.

This clone appeared a few times. The genes are TRBV9 and TRBJ1-1; D is uncertain. CDR3 length: 14 amino acids. Germline lookup yields CDR1 SGDLS and CDR2 YYNGEE. Trimming cost V 4 bases and J 1 base, with 11 bases left between them. The CDR3 is CASSPQTENTEAFF. In nucleotides, the CDR3 is TGTGCCAGCAGCCCACAAACAGAGAACACTGAAGCTTTCTTT.

A few counts support this clone. The rearrangement uses TRBV4-3 and TRBJ2-4; D remains unclear. CDR1 and CDR2 from the germline V gene are LGHNA and YSLEER. V was cut by 1 base and J by 0 bases, with 22 bases left in between. The CDR3 extends over 20 amino acids. CDR3 amino acids: CASSQGGGGHGKVAKNIQYF. Written as DNA, the CDR3 is TGCGCCAGCAGCCAAGGAGGTGGCGGCCACGGAAAAGTAGCCAAAAACATTCAGTACTTC.

CDR3: CASSRDRGSFSSTDTQYF. DNA of the CDR3: TGTGCCAGTAGCAGGGACAGGGGCAGCTTCTCTAGCACAGATACGCAGTATTTT. The chain combines TRBV19 with TRBJ2-3, with 10 bases identical to TRBD1. Germline lookup yields CDR1 LNHDA and CDR2 SQIVND (reference sequence). This CDR3 contains 18 residues. The J segment lost 0 bases and the V segment lost 6 bases, leaving 12 bases of the junction unmatched.

The chain joins TRBV7-2 to TRBJ2-7, with D possibly TRBD1 on 6 matching bases. CDR1 and CDR2 (germline): SGHTA, FQGNSA. The length of the CDR3 is 14 residues. V was shortened by 1 base and J by 3 bases, with 10 bases between the two germline ends. The CDR3 loop reads CASSLEQGSYEQYF. In DNA form, the CDR3 reads TGTGCCAGCAGCTTAGAACAGGGAAGCTACGAGCAGTACTTC.

This clone was found a few times. The CDR3 DNA sequence: TGTGCCAGTAGCCGAGAGGGCTCTGGGGCCAACGTCCTGACTTTC. Its translation is CASSREGSGANVLTF. The chain combines TRBV19 with TRBJ2-6, with TRBD2 as a possible D gene (5 bases). V lost 6 bases and J lost 0, with 9 bases in between. CDR3 length equals 15 residues. Per germline, CDR1 LNHDA and CDR2 SQIVND (reference sequence). The full variable domain, its missing parts supplied by reference TRBV19 and TRBJ2-6, is DGGITQSPKYLFRKEGQNVTLSCEQNLNHDAMYWYRQDPGQGLRLIYYSQIVNDFQKGDIAEGYSVSREKKESFPLTVTSAQKNPTAFYLCASSREGSGANVLTFGAGSRLTVL.

This chain links TRBV10-3 with TRBJ2-2; 10 nucleotides line up with TRBD1. The CDR3 length is 14 residues. Germline CDR1 reads ENHRY; CDR2 reads SYGVKD. The junction had 3 bases not matched to a gene; V was cut back by 6 bases and J by 5 bases. CDR3 sequence (DNA): TGTGCCATCAGGAGACAGGGGGCAACCGGGGAGCTGTTTTTT. Protein product: CAIRRQGATGELFF.

This clone occurred a few times. Other DNA sequences in the sample encode the same CDR3. The genes are TRBV20-1 and TRBJ2-5; D ambiguous. With 1 base removed from V and 2 bases from J, the gap between germline ends came to 2 bases. The CDR3 is 11 residues long. The germline gives CDR1 DFQATT, CDR2 SNEGSKA (reference sequence). CDR3 sequence (DNA): TGCAGTGCTAGAGCTCAAGAGACCCAGTACTTC. Its translation is CSARAQETQYF.

This clone was seen only once. This chain joins TRBV27 and TRBJ2-5, with TRBD2 matching over 10 bases. V lost 1 base, J lost 1 base, and 6 bases stayed unmatched. The CDR3 runs 17 residues. The germline CDR1 and CDR2 sequences are MNHEY and SMNVEV (reference sequence). The CDR3 spells CASSLYASGGPQETQYF. DNA for the CDR3: TGTGCCAGCAGTTTATATGCTAGCGGGGGTCCCCAAGAGACCCAGTACTTC.

The rearrangement uses TRBV7-9 and TRBJ2-3; 10 positions match TRBD2. This CDR3 comprises 15 residues. J lost 0 bases, V lost 5 bases, and 2 bases had no gene match. CDR1 SEHNR and CDR2 FQNEAQ come from the germline V gene (reference sequence). CDR3 region: CASSPTSGSTDTQYF. CDR3 in DNA: TGTGCCAGCAGCCCGACTAGCGGGAGCACAGATACGCAGTATTTT.

The sample holds a few counts of this clone. CDR3 residues: CASKGQGNEKLFF. The CDR3 DNA is TGTGCCAGCAAAGGACAGGGTAATGAAAAACTGTTTTTT. The V and J genes are TRBV27 and TRBJ1-4; the match to TRBD1 covers 8 bases. The trim removed 7 bases at V and 4 bases at J, leaving 2 bases unmatched. The CDR3 length is 13 residues. The V gene's germline CDR1 is MNHEY and CDR2 SMNVEV (reference sequence).

This clone was recorded at least ten times. In the same sample, other DNA sequences code for this CDR3. The chain links TRBV10-3 to TRBJ2-1, with 8 bases matching TRBD2. With 8 bases clipped from V and 6 bases from J, the junction kept 3 bases outside the gene matches. Germline V gene sequence: CDR1 ENHRY, CDR2 SYGVKD. CDR3 length equals 12 residues. Written as DNA, the CDR3 is TGTGCCATCTCGGGAGGGGGCAATGAGCAGTTCTTC. The encoded protein is CAISGGGNEQFF.